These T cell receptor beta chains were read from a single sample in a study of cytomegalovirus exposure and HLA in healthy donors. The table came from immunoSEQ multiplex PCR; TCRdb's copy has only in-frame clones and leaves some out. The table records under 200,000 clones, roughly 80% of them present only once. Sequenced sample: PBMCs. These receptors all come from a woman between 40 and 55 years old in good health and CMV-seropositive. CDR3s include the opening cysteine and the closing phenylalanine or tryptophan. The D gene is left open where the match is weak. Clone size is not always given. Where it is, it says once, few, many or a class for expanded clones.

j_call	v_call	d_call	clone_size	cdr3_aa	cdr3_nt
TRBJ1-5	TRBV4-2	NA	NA	CASSQDHYNQPQHF	TGTGCCAGCAGCCAAGACCACTACAATCAGCCCCAGCATTTT
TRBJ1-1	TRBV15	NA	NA	CATSRGLLGSSNTEAFF	TGTGCCACCAGCAGAGGCCTGTTGGGGAGCTCGAACACTGAAGCTTTCTTT
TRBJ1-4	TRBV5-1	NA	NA	CASSLDEGFEKLFF	TGCGCCAGCAGCTTGGATGAGGGTTTTGAAAAACTGTTTTTT
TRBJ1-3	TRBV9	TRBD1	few	CASSAYRGSGNTIYF	TGTGCCAGCAGCGCCTACAGGGGCTCTGGAAACACCATATATTTT
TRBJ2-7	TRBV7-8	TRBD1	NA	CASSDRRGRGQGEQYF	TGTGCCAGCAGCGACCGTCGGGGCAGGGGGCAAGGCGAGCAGTACTTC
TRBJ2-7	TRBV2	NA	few	CASRAQGGPYEQYF	TGTGCCAGCAGAGCTCAGGGGGGACCCTACGAGCAGTACTTC
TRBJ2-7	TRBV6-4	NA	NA	CASSPGIRTYEQYF	TGTGCCAGCAGTCCGGGGATCCGAACCTACGAGCAGTACTTC
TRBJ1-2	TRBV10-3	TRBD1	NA	CAISGQGDGYTF	TGTGCCATCAGTGGACAGGGTGATGGCTACACCTTC
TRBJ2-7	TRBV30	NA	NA	CAWAGSYEQYF	TGTGCCTGGGCAGGGTCCTACGAGCAGTACTTC
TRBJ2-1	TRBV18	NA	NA	CASSPTTRTSYNEQFF	TGTGCCAGCTCACCGACTACTAGAACTTCCTACAATGAGCAGTTCTTC
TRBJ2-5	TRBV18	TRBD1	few	CASSPEGAMKTQYF	TGTGCCAGCTCACCAGAGGGGGCGATGAAGACCCAGTACTTC
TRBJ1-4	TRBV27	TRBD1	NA	CASSRGTANEKLFF	TGTGCCAGCAGTAGAGGGACAGCTAATGAAAAACTGTTTTTT
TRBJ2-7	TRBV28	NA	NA	CASLPKGGPYEQYF	TGTGCCAGCCTACCGAAGGGAGGCCCCTACGAGCAGTACTTC
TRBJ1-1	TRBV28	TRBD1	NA	CASRKTGAYTEAFF	TGTGCCAGCAGAAAAACAGGGGCTTACACTGAAGCTTTCTTT
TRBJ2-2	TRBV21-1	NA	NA	CASSPRGVKACTGELFF	TGTGCCAGCAGCCCTCGCGGGGTTAAAGCGTGCACCGGGGAGCTGTTTTTT
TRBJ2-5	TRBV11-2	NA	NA	CASSLGAGMATQYF	TGTGCCAGCAGCTTAGGCGCAGGGATGGCGACCCAGTACTTC
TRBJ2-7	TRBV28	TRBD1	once	CASSEGQGTYEQYF	TGTGCCAGCAGTGAGGGACAGGGGACCTACGAGCAGTACTTC
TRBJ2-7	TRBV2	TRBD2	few	CASKLAGTNFTYEQYF	TGTGCCAGCAAGCTAGCGGGGACGAACTTTACCTACGAGCAGTACTTC
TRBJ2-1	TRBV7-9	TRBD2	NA	CASSLVLAGGNEQFF	TGTGCCAGCAGCTTAGTACTAGCGGGAGGGAATGAGCAGTTCTTC
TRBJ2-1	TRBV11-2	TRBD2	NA	CASSLGGGYNEQFF	TGTGCCAGCAGCTTAGGGGGAGGGTACAATGAGCAGTTCTTC
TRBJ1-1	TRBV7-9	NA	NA	CASSLAGGDDMNTEAFF	TGTGCCAGCAGCTTAGCCGGGGGGGACGACATGAACACTGAAGCTTTCTTT
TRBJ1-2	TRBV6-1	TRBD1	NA	CASNQDRARGYTF	TGTGCCAGCAACCAGGACAGGGCGCGGGGCTACACCTTC
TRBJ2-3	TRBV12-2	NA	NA	CASRSRLADHTDTQYF	TGTGCAAGTCGCTCCCGACTAGCGGACCACACAGATACGCAGTATTTT
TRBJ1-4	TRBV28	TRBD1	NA	CASSLLGQGSSNEKLFF	TGTGCCAGCAGTTTACTGGGACAGGGGTCTTCTAATGAAAAACTGTTTTTT
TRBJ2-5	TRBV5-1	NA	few	CASSAGQQETQYF	TGCGCCAGCAGCGCGGGACAGCAAGAGACCCAGTACTTC
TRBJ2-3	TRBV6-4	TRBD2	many	CASSDSSGGTDTQYF	TGTGCCAGCAGTGACTCTAGCGGGGGCACAGATACGCAGTATTTT
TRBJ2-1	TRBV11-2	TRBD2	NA	CASSLVSLAARDNEQFF	TGTGCCAGCAGCTTAGTCTCCCTAGCGGCACGGGACAATGAGCAGTTCTTC
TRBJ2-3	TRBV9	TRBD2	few	CASSPTTSHGGATQYF	TGTGCCAGCAGTCCTACGACTAGCCACGGCGGAGCTACGCAGTATTTT
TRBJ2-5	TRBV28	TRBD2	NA	CASSLAGGGRETQYF	TGTGCCAGCAGTCTAGCGGGAGGAGGGCGAGAGACCCAGTACTTC
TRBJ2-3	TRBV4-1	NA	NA	CASSQRHVEPDTQYF	TGCGCCAGCAGCCAACGGCACGTGGAGCCAGATACGCAGTATTTT
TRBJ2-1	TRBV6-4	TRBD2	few	CASSVSQGGFDEQFF	TGTGCCAGCAGTGTTAGCCAGGGAGGGTTCGATGAGCAGTTCTTC
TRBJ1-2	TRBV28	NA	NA	CASSGGRYYGYTF	TGTGCCAGCAGTGGAGGGCGGTACTATGGCTACACCTTC
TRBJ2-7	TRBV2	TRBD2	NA	CASKRDGSRGEQYF	TGTGCCAGTAAGAGGGACGGATCGCGGGGGGAGCAGTACTTC
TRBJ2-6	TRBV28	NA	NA	CASSRPGVHSGANVLTF	TGTGCCAGCAGTCGGCCCGGGGTCCACTCTGGGGCCAACGTCCTGACTTTC
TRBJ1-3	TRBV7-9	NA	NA	CASSLGGHAMGNTIYF	TGTGCCAGCAGCTTAGGCGGACACGCAATGGGAAACACCATATATTTT
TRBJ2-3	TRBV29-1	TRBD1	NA	CSAAKTGNTDTQYF	TGCAGCGCCGCCAAGACAGGGAATACAGATACGCAGTATTTT
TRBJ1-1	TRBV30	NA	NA	CAWYRFRGREAFF	TGTGCCTGGTACCGCTTCCGGGGGAGGGAAGCTTTCTTT
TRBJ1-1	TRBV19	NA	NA	CASTRVLNTEAFF	TGTGCCAGTACGAGGGTCTTGAACACTGAAGCTTTCTTT
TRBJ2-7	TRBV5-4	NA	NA	CASSWAPGIKSYEQYF	TGTGCCAGCAGCTGGGCTCCGGGGATCAAATCCTACGAGCAGTACTTC
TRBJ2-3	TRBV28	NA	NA	CASSLTGWGGFTDTQYF	TGTGCCAGCAGCCTTACGGGTTGGGGGGGCTTTACAGATACGCAGTATTTT
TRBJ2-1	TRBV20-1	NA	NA	CSASQGPEQFF	TGCAGTGCTAGTCAGGGGCCCGAGCAGTTCTTC
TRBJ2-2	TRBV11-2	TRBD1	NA	CASSLPGATTGGVPGELFF	TGTGCCAGCAGCTTACCCGGGGCAACGACAGGGGGCGTCCCCGGGGAGCTGTTTTTT
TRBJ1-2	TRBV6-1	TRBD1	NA	CASSEAGTANLYGYTF	TGTGCCAGCAGTGAAGCAGGGACAGCCAACCTCTATGGCTACACCTTC
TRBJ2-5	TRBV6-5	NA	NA	CASSPGLKETQYF	TGTGCCAGCAGTCCCGGACTCAAAGAGACCCAGTACTTC
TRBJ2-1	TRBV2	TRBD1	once	CASSEAGTGRAPFF	TGTGCCAGCAGTGAAGCCGGGACAGGCCGGGCCCCGTTCTTC
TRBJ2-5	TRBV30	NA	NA	CACSRSGYVRETQYF	TGTGCCTGTTCCCGCTCGGGTTACGTCCGAGAGACCCAGTACTTC
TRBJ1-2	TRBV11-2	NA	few	CASSPGIGGYTF	TGTGCCAGCAGCCCCGGAATCGGGGGCTACACCTTC
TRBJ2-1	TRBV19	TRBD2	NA	CASSYQGGLAGDNEQFF	TGTGCCAGTAGTTACCAGGGGGGACTAGCGGGCGACAATGAGCAGTTCTTC
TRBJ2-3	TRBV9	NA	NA	CASSVRGEADTQYF	TGTGCCAGCAGCGTACGAGGGGAGGCAGATACGCAGTATTTT
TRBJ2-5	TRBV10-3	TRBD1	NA	CAISETPTGGSRETQYF	TGTGCCATCAGTGAGACGCCAACAGGGGGGAGCCGGGAGACCCAGTACTTC